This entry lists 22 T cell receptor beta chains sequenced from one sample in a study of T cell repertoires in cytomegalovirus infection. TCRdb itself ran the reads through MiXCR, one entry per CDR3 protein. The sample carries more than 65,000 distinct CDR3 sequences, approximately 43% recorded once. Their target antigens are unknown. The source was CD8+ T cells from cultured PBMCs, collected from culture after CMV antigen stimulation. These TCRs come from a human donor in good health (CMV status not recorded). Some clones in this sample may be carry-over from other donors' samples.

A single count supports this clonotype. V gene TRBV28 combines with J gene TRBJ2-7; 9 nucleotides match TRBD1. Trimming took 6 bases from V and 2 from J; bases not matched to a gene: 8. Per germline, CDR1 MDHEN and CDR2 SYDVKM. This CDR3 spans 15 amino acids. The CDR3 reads CASRYPGQGAYEQYF. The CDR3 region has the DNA TGTGCCAGCAGATATCCGGGACAGGGAGCCTACGAGCAGTACTTC.

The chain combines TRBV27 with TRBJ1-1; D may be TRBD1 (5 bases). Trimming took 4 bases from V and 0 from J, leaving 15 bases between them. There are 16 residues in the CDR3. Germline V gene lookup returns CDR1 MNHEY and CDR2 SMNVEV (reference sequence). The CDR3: CASSSETDLMNTEAFF. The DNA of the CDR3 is TGTGCCAGCAGTTCCGAGACAGATCTCATGAACACTGAAGCTTTCTTT.

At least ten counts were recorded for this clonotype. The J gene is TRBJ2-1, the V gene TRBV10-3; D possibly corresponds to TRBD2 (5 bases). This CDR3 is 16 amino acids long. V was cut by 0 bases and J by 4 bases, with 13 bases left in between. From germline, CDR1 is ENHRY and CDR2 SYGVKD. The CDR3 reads CAISESMAGQYNEQFF. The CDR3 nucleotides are TGTGCCATCAGTGAGTCGATGGCGGGCCAATACAATGAGCAGTTCTTC.

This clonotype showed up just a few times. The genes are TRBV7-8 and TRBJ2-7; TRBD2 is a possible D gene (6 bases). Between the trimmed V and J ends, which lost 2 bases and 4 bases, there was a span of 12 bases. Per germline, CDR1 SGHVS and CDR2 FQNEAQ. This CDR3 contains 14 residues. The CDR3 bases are TGTGCCAGCAGCTTAATTCCGGGGAGGTACGAGCAGTACTTC. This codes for CASSLIPGRYEQYF.

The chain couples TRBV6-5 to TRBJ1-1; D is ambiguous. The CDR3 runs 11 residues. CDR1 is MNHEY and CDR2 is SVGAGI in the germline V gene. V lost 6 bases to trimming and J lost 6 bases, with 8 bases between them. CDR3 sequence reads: CASSFRSEAFF. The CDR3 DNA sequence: TGTGCCAGCAGCTTCCGATCTGAAGCTTTCTTT.

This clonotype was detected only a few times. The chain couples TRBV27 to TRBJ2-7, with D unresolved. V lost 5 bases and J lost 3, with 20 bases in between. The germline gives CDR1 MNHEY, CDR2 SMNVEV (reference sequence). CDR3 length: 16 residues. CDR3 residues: CASSPYGRKRVYEQYF. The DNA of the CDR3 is TGTGCCAGCAGTCCCTACGGACGTAAGCGTGTCTACGAGCAGTACTTC.

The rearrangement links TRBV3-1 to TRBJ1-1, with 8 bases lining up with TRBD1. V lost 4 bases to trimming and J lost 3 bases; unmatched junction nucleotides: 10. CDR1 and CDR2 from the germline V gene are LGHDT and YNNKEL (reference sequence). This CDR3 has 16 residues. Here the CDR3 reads CASSRGLRGRDTEAFF. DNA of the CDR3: TGTGCCAGCAGCCGGGGACTCAGGGGGCGGGACACTGAAGCTTTCTTT.

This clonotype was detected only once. CDR3 sequence: CATSRAGGTYTEAFF. Here the CDR3 DNA reads TGTGCCACCAGCCGCGCCGGAGGCACCTACACTGAAGCTTTCTTT. The rearrangement links TRBV15 to TRBJ1-1, with no clear D. Trimming pared 5 bases from V and 3 bases from J, leaving 16 bases between. Per germline, CDR1 LNHNV and CDR2 YYDKDF (reference sequence). The CDR3 totals 15 residues.

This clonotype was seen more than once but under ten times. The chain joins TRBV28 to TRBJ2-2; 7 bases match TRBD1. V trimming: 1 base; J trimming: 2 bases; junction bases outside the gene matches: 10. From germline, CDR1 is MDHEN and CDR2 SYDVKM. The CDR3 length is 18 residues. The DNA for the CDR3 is TGTGCCAGCAGTTTATTTTCCTACAGGGGAGAAAACACCGGGGAGCTGTTTTTT. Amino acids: CASSLFSYRGENTGELFF.

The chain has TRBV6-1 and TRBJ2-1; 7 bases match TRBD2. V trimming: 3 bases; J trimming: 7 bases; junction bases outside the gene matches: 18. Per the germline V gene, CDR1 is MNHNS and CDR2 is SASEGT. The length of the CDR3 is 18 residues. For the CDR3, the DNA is TGTGCCAGCAGTGAGGAAGGGTTGTACGGGAGGAGGATAAATGAGCAGTTCTTC. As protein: CASSEEGLYGRRINEQFF.

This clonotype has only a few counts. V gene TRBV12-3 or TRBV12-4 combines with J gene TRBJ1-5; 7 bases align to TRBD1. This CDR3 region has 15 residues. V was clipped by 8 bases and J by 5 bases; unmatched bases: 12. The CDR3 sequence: CASRWGRGEDQPQHF. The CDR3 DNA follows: TGTGCCAGCCGCTGGGGCAGGGGGGAAGATCAGCCCCAGCATTTT.

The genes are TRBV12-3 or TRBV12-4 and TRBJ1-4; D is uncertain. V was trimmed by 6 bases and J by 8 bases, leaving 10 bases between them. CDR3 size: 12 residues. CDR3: CASRGLEEKLFF. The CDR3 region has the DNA TGTGCCAGCAGGGGGTTGGAGGAAAAACTGTTTTTT.

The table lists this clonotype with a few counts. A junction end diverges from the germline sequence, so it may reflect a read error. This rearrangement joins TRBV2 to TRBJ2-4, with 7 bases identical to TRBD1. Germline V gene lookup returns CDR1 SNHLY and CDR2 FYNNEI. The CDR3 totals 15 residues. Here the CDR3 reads CTSKGATLAKNIQYF. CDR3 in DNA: TGTACCAGCAAGGGGGCTACACTAGCCAAAAACATTCAGTACTTC.

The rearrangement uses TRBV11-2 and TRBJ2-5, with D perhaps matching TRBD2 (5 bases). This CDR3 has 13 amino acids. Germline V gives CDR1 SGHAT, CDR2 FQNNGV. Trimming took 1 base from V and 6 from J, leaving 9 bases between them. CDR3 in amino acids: CASSLVDWKTQYF. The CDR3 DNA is TGTGCCAGCAGCTTAGTGGACTGGAAGACCCAGTACTTC. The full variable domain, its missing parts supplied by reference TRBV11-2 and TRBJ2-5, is EAGVAQSPRYKIIEKRQSVAFWCNPISGHATLYWYQQILGQGPKLLIQFQNNGVVDDSQLPKDRFSAERLKGVDSTLKIQPAKLEDSAVYLCASSLVDWKTQYFGPGTRLLVL.

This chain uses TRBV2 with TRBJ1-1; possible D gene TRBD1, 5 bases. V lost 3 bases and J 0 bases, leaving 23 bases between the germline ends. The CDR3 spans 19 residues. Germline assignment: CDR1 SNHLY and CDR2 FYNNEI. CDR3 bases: TGTGCCAGCAGTGATTGGGGGGGGTGGGGGGGAGGCATGAACACTGAAGCTTTCTTT. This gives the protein CASSDWGGWGGGMNTEAFF.

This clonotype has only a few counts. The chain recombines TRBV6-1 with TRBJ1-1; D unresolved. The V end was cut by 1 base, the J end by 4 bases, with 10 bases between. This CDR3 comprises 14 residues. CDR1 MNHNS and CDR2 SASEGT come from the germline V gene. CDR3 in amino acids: CASSEVGMSTEAFF. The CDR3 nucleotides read TGTGCCAGCAGTGAAGTTGGCATGAGCACTGAAGCTTTCTTT.

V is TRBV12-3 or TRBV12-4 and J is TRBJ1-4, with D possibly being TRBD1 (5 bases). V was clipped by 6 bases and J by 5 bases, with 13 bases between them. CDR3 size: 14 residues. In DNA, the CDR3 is TGTGCCAGCAGCCCGGGACGGCGAAATGAAAAACTGTTTTTT. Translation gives CASSPGRRNEKLFF.

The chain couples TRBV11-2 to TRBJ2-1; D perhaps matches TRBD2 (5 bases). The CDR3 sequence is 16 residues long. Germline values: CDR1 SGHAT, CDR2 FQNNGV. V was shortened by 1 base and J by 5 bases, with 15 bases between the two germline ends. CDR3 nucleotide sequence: TGTGCCAGCAGCTTAGGGAGCGGAGGTAGCCACAATGAGCAGTTCTTC. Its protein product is CASSLGSGGSHNEQFF.

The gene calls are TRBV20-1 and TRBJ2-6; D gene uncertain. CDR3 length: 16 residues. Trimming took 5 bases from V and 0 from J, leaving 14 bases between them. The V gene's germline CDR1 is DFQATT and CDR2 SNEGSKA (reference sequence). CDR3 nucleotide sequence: TGCAGTGCTCTAACCCGAGAGAACTCTGGGGCCAACGTCCTGACTTTC. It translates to CSALTRENSGANVLTF.

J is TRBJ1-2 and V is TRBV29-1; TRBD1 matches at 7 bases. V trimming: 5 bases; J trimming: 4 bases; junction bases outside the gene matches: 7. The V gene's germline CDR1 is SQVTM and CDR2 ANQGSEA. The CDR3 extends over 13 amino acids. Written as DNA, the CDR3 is TGCAGCGTTCCCACAGGGGAAAGCTATGGCTACACCTTC. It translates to CSVPTGESYGYTF.

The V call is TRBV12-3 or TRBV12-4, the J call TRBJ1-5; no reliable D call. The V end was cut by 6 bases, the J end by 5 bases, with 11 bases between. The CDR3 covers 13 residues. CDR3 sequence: CASSLEVYQPQHF. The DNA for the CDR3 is TGTGCCAGCAGCCTCGAGGTCTATCAGCCCCAGCATTTT.

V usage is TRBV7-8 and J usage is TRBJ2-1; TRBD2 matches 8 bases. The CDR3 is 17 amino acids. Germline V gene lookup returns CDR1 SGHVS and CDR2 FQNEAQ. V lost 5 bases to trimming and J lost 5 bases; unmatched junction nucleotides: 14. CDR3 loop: CASSPISGTREDNEQFF. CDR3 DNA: TGTGCCAGCAGCCCCATCTCCGGGACTAGGGAAGACAATGAGCAGTTCTTC.